This T cell receptor beta chain was identified during a study of OX40 agonist ivuxolimab in advanced cancers. Germline V CDR1 and CDR2: MNHNS, SASEGT. The CDR3 extends over 14 amino acids. Trimming cost V 1 base and J 2 bases, with 9 bases left between them. Sequenced by immunoSEQ multiplex PCR; TCRdb stores in-frame clones only, minus some. The profile shows 55,000 to 65,000 clones, nearly 85% of them singletons. The rearrangement uses TRBV6-1 and TRBJ2-7; D perhaps matches TRBD2 (5 bases). The specimen comprised CD4+ or CD8+ T cells sorted from blood, sampled in a trial of the OX40 agonist ivuxolimab. The clonotype was recovered from an adult with an advanced solid tumor such as melanoma, head and neck, liver or kidney cancer. The CDR3 region is CASSEDPGTYEQYF. Here the CDR3 DNA reads TGTGCCAGCAGTGAAGATCCGGGAACCTACGAGCAGTACTTC.